The T cell receptor beta chain described here comes from a study of T-cell reconstitution after alpha-beta-depleted transplantation in children (dated by TCRdb to the mid-2010s). About the study as a whole: The study quantitatively tracked T-cell immune reconstitution after TCRalphabeta/CD19-depleted allogeneic hematopoietic cell transplantation in children using TCR repertoire profiling.

Paper-wide results and their limitations: Over the following months the frequencies of hyperexpanded clones went down, and after one year T-cell counts and TCRbeta diversity were mostly credited to newly produced T cells. Apparently early alphabetaT-cell count recovery about two months after transplant reportedly relied on only several hundred rapidly expanded clones derived from non-depleted graft cells. In some patients, the high TCRbeta diversity seen at day 60 was put down to recipient T cells and intrathymic progenitors that had survived conditioning.

Library generation was performed with PCR. The instrument given in TCRdb is Illumina HiSeq 2500. TCR libraries were prepared with molecular barcoding, using unique molecular identifiers to normalize TCRbeta repertoire quantification. TCRdb trimmed public reads at Q25 via fastp, called clones via MiXCR and kept in-frame beta chains. Identical CDR3 proteins give one entry, which carries the most common genes and DNA. The table for this sample lists a few hundred thousand distinct CDR3 sequences; roughly a quarter of them were counted only once. The ten top clones hold about 5% of the sample. The sample's treatment or condition label, in plain terms: allogeneic hematopoietic cell transplantation with graft depleted of TCRalphabeta T cells and CD19 B cells. The children who served as transplant recipients had been given grafts of TCRalphabeta/CD19-depleted allogeneic hematopoietic cells. Points on this clonotype: It lacks a known antigen. Per-base quality was not reported, and no clone a single base away is much larger than it.

The CDR3 numbers 18 residues from cysteine through phenylalanine. Of all the DNA, just the CDR3 is kept, 54 bases in frame from base 1. Here V drops 4 bases and J drops 2 bases, and the junction holds 16 bases not matched to any gene. According to the germline V gene, CDR1 reads MNHEY and CDR2 reads SVGAGI. The starting material was PBMCs, mostly from graft donor cells, obtained 360 days after TCRalphabeta/CD19-depleted stem cell transplant. This chain is built from TRBV6-5 and TRBJ2-5; 7 middle bases align to TRBD2. The sequence derives from a female patient aged 2 to 10 who had a stem cell transplant for congenital amegakaryocytic thrombocytopenia, so the T cells may come from the graft donor. Here is the DNA: TGTGCCAGCAGTTCCAAGCCTCGGACTAGTGTAAAACAAGAGACCCAGTACTTC. It specifies CASSSKPRTSVKQETQYF.